This is a list of T cell receptor beta chains from one sample in a study of blood T cells in healthy people across ages. Using its own MiXCR run on the 5' RACE reads, TCRdb lists one record per CDR3 protein. The sample includes 1.5 million to 2 million distinct CDR3 sequences, 28% of them seen just once. Source material: blood. The receptors here all came from a woman in her twenties or thirties in good health. CDR3s leave out the opening cysteine and the closing phenylalanine or tryptophan. A D gene is named only where the DNA matches it firmly.

J: TRBJ2-1; D: TRBD2; V: TRBV7-3; CDR3: ASSPGPSGGAVNEQF
J: TRBJ2-1; D: -; V: TRBV12-3/TRBV12-4; CDR3: VSTGQYYNEQF
J: TRBJ2-1; D: TRBD1; V: TRBV6-6; CDR3: ASRSDRAGRNEQF
J: TRBJ1-1; D: -; V: TRBV7-9; CDR3: ASSPPSHPEAF
J: TRBJ2-2; D: -; V: TRBV9; CDR3: ASSVAGELF
J: TRBJ2-7; D: -; V: TRBV25-1; CDR3: ASSEGLKGEQY
J: TRBJ1-1; D: TRBD1; V: TRBV6-5; CDR3: AAGDRGTQAF
J: TRBJ1-5; D: TRBD1; V: TRBV7-6; CDR3: ASSFDRGKNQPQH
J: TRBJ1-1; D: -; V: TRBV29-1; CDR3: SVVGLGTSNTEAF
J: TRBJ2-5; D: TRBD2; V: TRBV20-1; CDR3: SARDPASGGAPNHGQY
J: TRBJ2-5; D: -; V: TRBV20-1; CDR3: SARRDAYQETQY
J: TRBJ2-7; D: -; V: TRBV2; CDR3: ASRGSSIGTYEQY
J: TRBJ2-1; D: -; V: TRBV12-3/TRBV12-4; CDR3: ASSTSFDNEQF
J: TRBJ2-6; D: -; V: TRBV9; CDR3: ASSVGRLYSGANVLT
J: TRBJ2-5; D: TRBD2; V: TRBV27; CDR3: ASSVGFSGRAQETQY
J: TRBJ2-5; D: -; V: TRBV7-9; CDR3: ASSHWEGVQETQY
J: TRBJ1-3; D: TRBD1; V: TRBV6-6; CDR3: ASSPMTGVFGNTIY
J: TRBJ2-7; D: TRBD2; V: TRBV5-1; CDR3: ASSLTLGGAFSYEQY
J: TRBJ1-5; D: TRBD1; V: TRBV28; CDR3: ASSLDRDNRPQH
J: TRBJ2-6; D: -; V: TRBV12-3/TRBV12-4; CDR3: ASSPRTVSGANVLT
J: TRBJ1-2; D: -; V: TRBV6-6; CDR3: ASSQTPGASGYT
J: TRBJ2-2; D: TRBD2; V: TRBV5-1; CDR3: ASSPSGGLTGELF
J: TRBJ2-2; D: TRBD2; V: TRBV27; CDR3: ASSLSWSGSAGELF
J: TRBJ1-2; D: -; V: TRBV6-2/TRBV6-3; CDR3: ASSYAGEGHYGYT
J: TRBJ2-1; D: -; V: TRBV6-5; CDR3: ASSYSRTEYYNEQF
J: TRBJ1-5; D: TRBD1; V: TRBV20-1; CDR3: SADRGSNQPQH
J: TRBJ2-5; D: TRBD1; V: TRBV27; CDR3: ASSSVTGGKETQY
J: TRBJ2-1; D: TRBD2; V: TRBV7-2; CDR3: ASSPEGLASYNEQF
J: TRBJ2-3; D: -; V: TRBV24-1; CDR3: ATSSVLQGDTQY
J: TRBJ2-3; D: -; V: TRBV24-1; CDR3: ATSDPSTDTDTQY
J: TRBJ1-2; D: -; V: TRBV20-1; CDR3: SARNGQISSGYT
J: TRBJ2-1; D: TRBD1; V: TRBV12-3/TRBV12-4; CDR3: ASQEGQGGNEQF
J: TRBJ1-4; D: -; V: TRBV20-1; CDR3: SAIDPFNEKLF
J: TRBJ2-3; D: -; V: TRBV12-3/TRBV12-4; CDR3: ASSGSASGGQY
J: TRBJ1-6; D: TRBD1; V: TRBV5-1; CDR3: ASSANTGQGVPLH
J: TRBJ2-6; D: -; V: TRBV25-1; CDR3: ASSDGANVRT
J: TRBJ2-4; D: -; V: TRBV15; CDR3: ATSIRRGRQY
J: TRBJ2-4; D: TRBD2; V: TRBV11-2; CDR3: ASSAAGGGEQY
J: TRBJ2-7; D: -; V: TRBV25-1; CDR3: ASSGSVGSVYEQY
J: TRBJ1-2; D: TRBD1; V: TRBV12-3/TRBV12-4; CDR3: ATRQGERDGYT
J: TRBJ2-1; D: TRBD2; V: TRBV20-1; CDR3: SAPSAGGRNEQF
J: TRBJ1-1; D: TRBD1; V: TRBV7-9; CDR3: ASSAGTDNTEAF
J: TRBJ1-1; D: TRBD1; V: TRBV5-1; CDR3: ASSGTGENTEAF
J: TRBJ1-5; D: -; V: TRBV2; CDR3: ASSPESGNQPQH
J: TRBJ1-1; D: TRBD1; V: TRBV12-3/TRBV12-4; CDR3: ASRRGQGGMNTEAF
J: TRBJ2-7; D: -; V: TRBV6-6; CDR3: ASSYFRGDEQY
J: TRBJ2-1; D: -; V: TRBV10-3; CDR3: AIRVEDNEQF
J: TRBJ2-1; D: TRBD1; V: TRBV5-6; CDR3: ASSRRDRGSYNEQF
J: TRBJ2-4; D: TRBD2; V: TRBV6-5; CDR3: ASRTFSGGVDIQY
J: -; D: TRBD2; V: TRBV9; CDR3: ASSVVASGGQYQETQF
J: TRBJ2-7; D: TRBD1; V: TRBV6-5; CDR3: ASSFRQGGYEQY
J: TRBJ1-4; D: -; V: TRBV4-1; CDR3: ASRGPLAGEKLF